This passage covers 13 T cell receptor beta chains from one sample sequenced in a study of molecular identifiers for immune sequencing clone quantification. TCRdb ran MiXCR on the PCR reads and lists one entry per CDR3 protein. Among approximately 97,000 distinct CDR3 sequences listed, approximately 25% were seen once. Sequencing used naive CD8+ T cells from blood, with Jurkat cell RNA spiked in. Regarding subset: FACS-sorted CD8+CD4-CCR7+CD45RA+ naive T cells. The receptors originated from a human donor in good health. Some libraries in this study had Jurkat cell RNA spiked in.

This clonotype was recorded many times. The V and J genes are TRBV27 and TRBJ2-7, with D possibly being TRBD1 (6 bases). V was trimmed by 5 bases and J by 2 bases, leaving 19 bases between them. The CDR3 runs 16 residues. CDR1 MNHEY and CDR2 SMNVEV come from the germline V gene (reference sequence). The CDR3 loop reads CASSERQGLRAYEQYF. The CDR3, as DNA: TGTGCCAGCAGTGAACGGCAGGGGCTTAGGGCCTACGAGCAGTACTTC.

The V call is TRBV6-6, the J call TRBJ2-5; 7 bases are a match to TRBD2. The V and J ends lost 10 bases and 5 bases, in that order; junction bases with no gene match: 10. The CDR3 sequence is 13 residues long. Germline CDR1 is MNHNY and CDR2 is SVGAGI (reference sequence). CDR3 sequence (DNA): TGTGCCACCGCGGGGCAGCGGGGCGAGACCCAGTACTTC. Protein product: CATAGQRGETQYF.

The table lists this clonotype with a few counts. The gene calls are TRBV19 and TRBJ1-1, with 9 positions matching TRBD1. This CDR3 comprises 13 residues. Trimming at V came to 11 bases and at J to 2 bases, leaving 6 bases not matched to a gene. Germline CDR1 reads LNHDA; CDR2 reads SQIVND (reference sequence). The DNA for the CDR3 is TGTGCCGTACAGGACAGGGGCAACACTGAAGCTTTCTTT. Amino acid sequence: CAVQDRGNTEAFF. Filled out from reference TRBV19 and TRBJ1-1, the complete variable domain reads DGGITQSPKYLFRKEGQNVTLSCEQNLNHDAMYWYRQDPGQGLRLIYYSQIVNDFQKGDIAEGYSVSREKKESFPLTVTSAQKNPTAFYLCAVQDRGNTEAFFGQGTRLTVV.

At least ten counts were recorded for this clonotype. The rearrangement joins TRBV2 to TRBJ2-3; the D is unclear. Germline V gene data show CDR1 as SNHLY and CDR2 as FYNNEI. There are 10 residues in the CDR3. The V and J ends lost 3 bases and 10 bases respectively, with 5 bases between them. The CDR3, as DNA: TGTGCCAGCAGTGAGGAGTCGCAGTATTTT. It is translated as CASSEESQYF.

This clonotype has a count of ten or more. This chain joins TRBV29-1 and TRBJ2-5, with D hard to call. The V and J ends lost 3 bases and 1 base respectively, with 9 bases between them. The CDR3 runs 13 residues. Germline CDR1 and CDR2: SQVTM and ANQGSEA. CDR3 coding DNA: TGCAGCGTTGATCTTAGGACCCAAGAGACCCAGTACTTC. Its translation: CSVDLRTQETQYF. Looking up the rest from reference TRBV29-1 and TRBJ2-5 gives the full variable domain: SAVISQKPSRDICQRGTSLTIQCQVDSQVTMMFWYRQQPGQSLTLIATANQGSEATYESGFVIDKFPISRPNLTFSTLTVSNMSPEDSSIYLCSVDLRTQETQYFGPGTRLLVL.

Details on this clonotype: A much bigger clone sits one base away, suggesting this may be a read error. V usage is TRBV5-1 and J usage is TRBJ1-4; D may be TRBD1 (5 bases). Germline CDR1 is SGHRS and CDR2 is YFSETQ. The CDR3 totals 17 residues. The CDR3 bases are TGCGCCAGCAGCTTTGCAGGGTTGACTGCAACTAATGTAAAACTGTTTTTT. Amino acid sequence: CASSFAGLTATNVKLFF.

Comments on this clonotype: A single base separates this from a much larger clone, so it may be a read error. The J gene is TRBJ2-3, the V gene TRBV10-3; D is undetermined. This CDR3 has 14 amino acids. Germline values: CDR1 ENHRY, CDR2 SYGVKD. CDR3 bases: TGTGCCACCAGTGAGTCCGTCGGACGAGATACGCAGTATTTT. Protein sequence: CATSESVGRDTQYF.

Worth noting for this clonotype: This sequence may be a read error, since a much larger clone differs from it by one base. V gene TRBV29-1 combines with J gene TRBJ2-1; 11 positions match TRBD2. Germline CDR1 is SQVTM and CDR2 is ANQGSEA. The CDR3 runs to 17 residues. CDR3 DNA sequence: TGCGGCGTTGATCGGCTAGCGGGGGGCAGCTCCTACAATGAGCAGTTCTTC. Its translation is CGVDRLAGGSSYNEQFF.

This clonotype turned up a few times. The chain uses TRBV6-5 and TRBJ1-4, with 7 bases that match TRBD1. The V gene end was trimmed by 5 bases and the J gene end by 0 bases; junction bases not matched to a gene: 6. The germline V gene encodes CDR1 MNHEY and CDR2 SVGAGI. There are 16 residues in the CDR3. CDR3 in amino acids: CASSPHRGATNEKLFF. CDR3 bases: TGTGCCAGCAGTCCCCACAGGGGTGCAACTAATGAAAAACTGTTTTTT.

This clonotype appeared many times. CDR3 amino acids: CASSQWDRGSYEQYF. The CDR3 DNA reads as TGCGCCAGCAGCCAATGGGACAGGGGTTCGTACGAGCAGTACTTC. V usage is TRBV4-1 and J usage is TRBJ2-7; 10 nucleotides agree with TRBD1. J was trimmed by 4 bases and V by 2 bases; bases with no gene match: 5. The germline V gene encodes CDR1 MGHRA and CDR2 YSYEKL. The CDR3 sequence is 15 residues long.

The sample holds many counts of this clonotype. This sequence joins TRBV4-3 and TRBJ2-7, with 7 bases identical to TRBD1. The CDR3 totals 17 residues. Germline CDR1 and CDR2: LGHNA and YSLEER. The V segment lost 0 bases and the J segment 7 bases; nucleotides outside the gene matches: 15. The CDR3 DNA is TGCGCCAGCAGCCAAGATTCGGGAACAGGGGCGTCAGGGGAGCAGTACTTC. Translated: CASSQDSGTGASGEQYF.

This clonotype was observed many times. The V gene is TRBV7-9, the J gene TRBJ1-2; D possibly corresponds to TRBD1 (6 bases). The CDR3 contains 13 residues. Trimming took off 3 bases at V and 6 bases at J, with 11 bases between the two ends. Germline CDR1 SEHNR, CDR2 FQNEAQ (reference sequence). DNA for the CDR3: TGTGCCAGCAGCTTTACAGGGAACCATGGCTACACCTTC. Residues: CASSFTGNHGYTF.

V and J are TRBV20-1 and TRBJ2-7; D is unresolved. Trimming took off 1 base at V and 6 bases at J, with 19 bases between the two ends. The germline V gene has CDR1 DFQATT and CDR2 SNEGSKA (reference sequence). The CDR3 is 15 residues long. The CDR3 region is CSARGLESPDLEQYF. DNA of the CDR3: TGCAGTGCTAGAGGTCTGGAAAGCCCCGATCTCGAGCAGTACTTC.